The 26 T cell receptor beta chains below come from one sample, sequenced in a study of T cells in Graves' hyperthyroidism and ophthalmopathy. RNA transcripts provided the source from which TCR beta CDR3 regions were amplified. In the first-round RT-PCR of the TCR CDR3, the HTBI primer set was used. TCRdb independently ran MiXCR on the multiplex PCR reads; one entry per CDR3 protein. The repertoire holds 210,000 or so distinct CDR3 sequences, with roughly a sixth as singletons. Sequencing was done on a sample of blood. The origin of the receptors is a man in his fifties with Graves' hyperthyroidism.

This clonotype was seen repeatedly, ten times or more. This chain connects TRBV13 to TRBJ2-7; D tentatively fits TRBD1 or TRBD2 (5 bases each). The CDR3 consists of 14 residues. Trimming pared 5 bases from V and 3 bases from J, leaving 14 bases between. CDR1 and CDR2 from the germline V gene are PRHDT and FYEKMQ (reference sequence). CDR3 residues: CASSLGTVDYEQYF. The CDR3 DNA is TGTGCCAGCAGCCTCGGGACGGTTGACTACGAGCAGTACTTC.

This clonotype was recorded at least ten times. The chain combines TRBV28 with TRBJ1-1, with D possibly being TRBD1 (5 bases). V was trimmed by 1 base and J by 7 bases, leaving 10 bases between them. Germline V gives CDR1 MDHEN, CDR2 SYDVKM. There are 13 residues in the CDR3. CDR3: CASSLSGPVEAFF. CDR3 nucleotide sequence: TGTGCCAGCAGTTTATCGGGGCCTGTTGAAGCTTTCTTT.

The chain couples TRBV2 to TRBJ2-1, with 10 bases identical to TRBD1. V lost 8 bases and J lost 6; bases outside the gene matches: 7. This CDR3 is 14 amino acids long. CDR1 and CDR2 (germline): SNHLY, FYNNEI. CDR3 residues: CASWAGQGTNEQFF. CDR3 DNA sequence: TGTGCCAGCTGGGCGGGACAGGGGACCAATGAGCAGTTCTTC.

The sample holds many counts of this clonotype. This chain joins TRBV24-1 and TRBJ2-1; possibly TRBD1 or TRBD2 for D (6 bases each). Between the trimmed V and J ends, which lost 1 base and 9 bases, there was a span of 15 bases. The germline V gene encodes CDR1 KGHDR and CDR2 SFDVKD. The CDR3 runs to 15 residues. CDR3 bases: TGTGCCACCAGTGATTTCCGGGGGCAGGGGCGTGAGCAGTTCTTC. Translation: CATSDFRGQGREQFF.

Ten or more counts support this clonotype. The chain carries TRBV7-9 and TRBJ2-3; 8 bases match TRBD1. The CDR3 length is 16 residues. Germline V lookup: CDR1 SEHNR, CDR2 FQNEAQ (reference sequence). With V trimmed by 4 bases and J by 0 bases, 6 bases remained unmatched. The CDR3 DNA reads as TGTGCCAGCAGCTACCCGACAGGGGTTAGCACAGATACGCAGTATTTT. This gives the protein CASSYPTGVSTDTQYF.

This clonotype showed up many times. This chain's CDR3 is CASRQGQLNTEAFF. The CDR3 nucleotides read TGTGCCAGCAGACAGGGACAGTTGAACACTGAAGCTTTCTTT. This chain uses TRBV2 with TRBJ1-1, with TRBD1 matching 7 bases. J gave up 0 bases and V 6 bases, and 4 bases lay outside the gene matches. There are 14 residues in the CDR3. Germline CDR1 SNHLY, CDR2 FYNNEI.

Of note for this clonotype: A read error may be the cause here, since a much bigger clone is one base away. J is TRBJ2-2 and V is TRBV11-2; 9 bases map to TRBD2. Unmatched junction bases numbered 4, after V lost 3 bases and J lost 2 bases. CDR3 length: 16 amino acids. The germline gives CDR1 SGHAT, CDR2 FQNNGV. Written as DNA, the CDR3 is TGTGCCAGCAGCTTTGGACTAGCGATCAACACCGGGGAGCTGTTTTTT. Translation: CASSFGLAINTGELFF.

CDR3 sequence: CASSNGLAGPGEQYF. CDR3 in DNA: TGTGCCAGCAGCAATGGACTAGCGGGTCCTGGAGAGCAGTACTTC. The rearrangement links TRBV7-3 to TRBJ2-7, with 11 bases fitting TRBD2. Germline V gene data show CDR1 as SGHTA and CDR2 as FQGTGA. The ends lost 5 bases at V and 7 bases at J; junction bases unmatched: 10. CDR3 length: 15 amino acids.

This clonotype was picked up many times. The chain employs TRBV11-2 and TRBJ2-7, with TRBD2 matching 7 bases. CDR3 length: 15 residues. Germline V lookup: CDR1 SGHAT, CDR2 FQNNGV. V gave up 4 bases and J gave up 1 base; unmatched junction bases: 7. The CDR3: CASSSIAGRSYEQYF. The CDR3 DNA follows: TGTGCCAGCAGCTCGATAGCGGGCCGTTCCTACGAGCAGTACTTC. Variable domain in full (rest from reference TRBV11-2 and TRBJ2-7): EAGVAQSPRYKIIEKRQSVAFWCNPISGHATLYWYQQILGQGPKLLIQFQNNGVVDDSQLPKDRFSAERLKGVDSTLKIQPAKLEDSAVYLCASSSIAGRSYEQYFGPGTRLTVT.

This clonotype was detected a few times. The chain uses TRBV15 and TRBJ1-2, with D uncertain. V gave up 0 bases and J gave up 8 bases, with 7 bases separating them. This CDR3 region has 12 residues. Germline CDR1 is LNHNV and CDR2 is YYDKDF (reference sequence). CDR3 sequence reads: CATSRDRGGYTF. Written as DNA, the CDR3 is TGTGCCACCAGCAGAGATCGCGGGGGCTACACCTTC.

This clonotype was seen repeatedly, ten times or more. J is TRBJ2-3 and V is TRBV6-2 or TRBV6-3; 10 bases fit TRBD2. In germline, CDR1 is MNHEY, CDR2 SVGEGT. Germline trimming cut 6 bases from V and 3 bases from J; bases unmatched to any gene: 3. The CDR3 consists of 14 residues. The CDR3 region is CASRPAGGTDTQYF. The CDR3 nucleotides are TGTGCCAGCAGACCAGCGGGAGGGACAGATACGCAGTATTTT.

As for this clonotype: This could be a read error, since a much larger clone is one nucleotide away. The chain combines TRBV20-1 with TRBJ2-7, with 10 positions matching TRBD2. V lost 6 bases to trimming and J lost 3 bases; unmatched junction nucleotides: 8. The CDR3 has 14 residues. Germline V gene sequence: CDR1 DFQATT, CDR2 SNEGSKA (reference sequence). The CDR3 DNA reads as TGCAGTGCCGGTCTAGCGGGAGTAAACTACGAGCAGTACTTC. Protein product: CSAGLAGVNYEQYF.

This clonotype was observed many times. V usage is TRBV30 and J usage is TRBJ2-3, with 12 positions matching TRBD2. Germline CDR1 reads GTSNPN; CDR2 reads SVGIG (reference sequence). The CDR3 is 17 amino acids. The V and J ends lost 3 bases and 4 bases, in that order; junction bases with no gene match: 11. The CDR3 bases are TGTGCCTGGAGGAACGCAAGACTAGCGGGAGTGTCAGATACGCAGTATTTT. The encoded protein is CAWRNARLAGVSDTQYF. The entire variable domain, with the rest obtained from reference TRBV30 and TRBJ2-3, is as follows: SQTIHQWPATLVQPVGSPLSLECTVEGTSNPNLYWYRQAAGRGLQLLFYSVGIGQISSEVPQNLSASRPQDRQFILSSKKLLLSDSGFYLCAWRNARLAGVSDTQYFGPGTRLTVL.

The CDR3 region is CATRDTANTDTQYF. As DNA, the CDR3 is TGTGCCACCAGGGACACCGCGAACACAGATACGCAGTATTTT. The chain recombines TRBV19 with TRBJ2-3, with D perhaps matching TRBD1 (6 bases). CDR1 and CDR2 from the germline V gene are LNHDA and SQIVND (reference sequence). This CDR3 spans 14 amino acids. The V end was cut by 10 bases, the J end by 2 bases, with 16 bases between.

This clonotype appeared once. The chain couples TRBV6-1 to TRBJ2-7; D is undetermined. Trimming stripped 5 bases from V and 2 bases from J, with 16 bases between. CDR3 size: 15 residues. Germline V gene data show CDR1 as MNHNS and CDR2 as SASEGT. CDR3 loop: CASSRPEQRTYEQYF. CDR3 in DNA: TGTGCCAGCAGTCGCCCGGAACAGCGAACCTACGAGCAGTACTTC.

This clonotype occurred a few times. This chain connects TRBV4-3 to TRBJ1-4; D remains unclear. Germline V CDR1 and CDR2: LGHNA, YSLEER. The CDR3 contains 14 residues. With 0 bases removed from V and 1 base from J, the gap between germline ends came to 3 bases. The CDR3 DNA reads TGCGCCAGCAGCCAAGATTTAACTAATGAAAAACTGTTTTTT. This translates into CASSQDLTNEKLFF.

This clonotype has at least ten counts. CDR3 DNA: TGTGCCAGCAGGCATACGGGGGGCGCCGGCGGGGAGCTGTTTTTT. Protein product: CASRHTGGAGGELFF. The rearrangement uses TRBV11-2 and TRBJ2-2; possible D gene TRBD2, 7 bases. The CDR3 sequence is 15 residues long. V was pared by 6 bases and J by 7 bases, with 18 bases between. Germline V gene sequence: CDR1 SGHAT, CDR2 FQNNGV.

The sample holds many counts of this clonotype. This chain links TRBV27 with TRBJ1-6; D call uncertain. From germline, CDR1 is MNHEY and CDR2 SMNVEV (reference sequence). This CDR3 has 15 residues. V was pared by 5 bases and J by 9 bases, with 17 bases between. The CDR3 region is CASSPTPPGGSPLHF. CDR3 in DNA: TGTGCCAGCAGTCCCACCCCTCCGGGCGGTTCACCCCTCCACTTT.

This clonotype was found many times. The chain joins TRBV20-1 to TRBJ2-7; TRBD2 matches 8 bases. Per the germline V gene, CDR1 is DFQATT and CDR2 is SNEGSKA (reference sequence). CDR3 length: 15 residues. Trimming at V came to 2 bases and at J to 0 bases, leaving 6 bases not matched to a gene. This CDR3 reads CSARSTSGDSYEQYF. The CDR3 nucleotides read TGCAGTGCTAGAAGCACTAGCGGAGACTCCTACGAGCAGTACTTC.

This clonotype was observed many times. The chain links TRBV12-3 or TRBV12-4 to TRBJ2-5; 7 nucleotides agree with TRBD1. The CDR3 is made up of 14 amino acids. The ends lost 7 bases at V and 1 base at J; junction bases unmatched: 6. In DNA form, the CDR3 reads TGTGCCAGCACCGGACAGGCCTTCCAAGAGACCCAGTACTTC. Its protein is CASTGQAFQETQYF.

This clonotype was counted a few times. The chain has TRBV7-3 and TRBJ2-2; the D gene is possibly TRBD1 (6 bases). Trimming cost V 1 base and J 4 bases, with 13 bases left between them. From germline, CDR1 is SGHTA and CDR2 FQGTGA. This CDR3 has 16 residues. The CDR3 loop is CASSLSLQGFTGELFF. CDR3 bases: TGTGCCAGCAGCTTAAGTTTACAGGGCTTCACCGGGGAGCTGTTTTTT. Using reference TRBV7-3 and TRBJ2-2 for the parts outside the CDR3, the full variable domain is GAGVSQTPSNKVTEKGKYVELRCDPISGHTALYWYRQSLGQGPEFLIYFQGTGAADDSGLPNDRFFAVRPEGSVSTLKIQRTERGDSAVYLCASSLSLQGFTGELFFGEGSRLTVL.

This clonotype was counted only a few times. This sequence joins TRBV6-1 and TRBJ1-5, with D unresolved. The CDR3 has 13 residues. V was pared by 4 bases and J by 4 bases, with 8 bases between. Germline CDR1 reads MNHNS; CDR2 reads SASEGT. CDR3 sequence reads: CASSVRVNQPQHF. In nucleotides, the CDR3 is TGTGCCAGCAGTGTGCGGGTAAATCAGCCCCAGCATTTT.

This clonotype turned up a few times. The V gene is TRBV6-2 or TRBV6-3, the J gene TRBJ2-2; possibly TRBD1 for D (5 bases). V was pared by 4 bases and J by 4 bases, with 13 bases between. CDR3 length equals 15 residues. The germline gives CDR1 MNHEY, CDR2 SVGEGT. As DNA, the CDR3 is TGTGCCAGCAGTTTCGATGGACAATCCACCGGGGAGCTGTTTTTT. This translates into CASSFDGQSTGELFF.

The chain carries TRBV9 and TRBJ1-4; D gene ambiguous. Germline values: CDR1 SGDLS, CDR2 YYNGEE. The CDR3 is 14 amino acids. The V end lost 5 bases, the J end lost 5 bases, and 13 bases lay between the germline ends. The CDR3 spells CASRRDGTNEKLFF. In DNA, the CDR3 is TGTGCCAGCAGACGCGACGGTACGAATGAAAAACTGTTTTTT.

This clonotype has more than one count but fewer than ten. The chain carries TRBV20-1 and TRBJ2-3; D possibly corresponds to TRBD1 (6 bases). Germline V CDR1 and CDR2: DFQATT, SNEGSKA (reference sequence). The CDR3 has 14 residues. The V end lost 5 bases, the J end lost 3 bases, and 15 bases lay between the germline ends. CDR3 sequence: CSAPRDMVTDTQYF. CDR3 DNA: TGCAGTGCTCCCCGGGACATGGTTACAGATACGCAGTATTTT.

This clonotype was found many times. The chain carries TRBV29-1 and TRBJ2-7, with unresolved D. Deletions cut 3 bases from V and 1 base from J, with 10 bases between. The CDR3 has 13 amino acids. CDR1 SQVTM and CDR2 ANQGSEA come from the germline V gene. The CDR3 here is CSVETDGSYEQYF. CDR3 DNA sequence: TGCAGCGTTGAGACTGACGGTTCCTACGAGCAGTACTTC.